The rows below give T cell receptor beta chains drawn from one sample of a study of control samples from healthy donors and cancer patients. The assay was immunoSEQ multiplex PCR, and TCRdb's table has in-frame clones only and misses some. The table lists about 96,000 clones, approximately 95% of them singletons. Sample: blood. These receptors were taken from a man aged 18 to 29 in good health. The CDR3 runs from the conserved cysteine through the conserved F or W. The D gene is left open where the match is weak. Not all rows give a size; the values are once, few, many and, for expanded clones, a class.

J	D	size	V	CDR3	DNA
TRBJ1-1	.	.	TRBV30	CAWSLTLNTEAFF	TGTGCCTGGAGCCTGACTTTGAACACTGAAGCTTTCTTT
TRBJ1-2	TRBD1	.	TRBV28	CASSLHTGTGSMGYTF	TGTGCCAGCAGTTTGCATACCGGGACAGGGTCGATGGGCTACACCTTC
TRBJ1-1	.	once	TRBV6-5	CASSYLDLRDTEAFF	TGTGCCAGCAGTTACCTCGACCTTCGGGACACTGAAGCTTTCTTT
TRBJ2-7	.	.	TRBV5-6	CASSLRGSYEQYF	TGTGCCAGCAGCTTGCGTGGCTCCTACGAGCAGTACTTC
TRBJ1-1	.	.	TRBV13	CASSPPRRREAFF	TGTGCCAGCAGCCCACCCCGACGGCGTGAAGCTTTCTTT
TRBJ2-3	.	few	TRBV5-1	CASSLAKMDTQYF	TGCGCCAGCAGCTTGGCTAAGATGGATACGCAGTATTTT
TRBJ1-1	TRBD1	.	TRBV6-5	CASRGTGRPEAFF	TGTGCCAGCAGAGGGACAGGGCGACCTGAAGCTTTCTTT
TRBJ2-1	TRBD2	.	TRBV6-2/TRBV6-3	CASSPATSGGFYNEQFF	TGTGCCAGCAGCCCCGCTACTAGCGGGGGGTTCTACAATGAGCAGTTCTTC
TRBJ1-1	.	.	TRBV2	CASSEGGGGEAFF	TGTGCCAGCAGTGAAGGGGGGGGCGGTGAAGCTTTCTTT
TRBJ1-6	.	.	TRBV5-4	CASSFGLFNSPLHF	TGTGCCAGCAGCTTTGGCCTATTTAATTCACCCCTCCACTTT
TRBJ1-1	.	.	TRBV29-1	CSVVITGDTEAFF	TGCAGCGTTGTAATAACGGGGGACACTGAAGCTTTCTTT
TRBJ1-3	.	.	TRBV27	CASSPTPGAHSGNTIYF	TGTGCCAGCAGTCCGACCCCCGGGGCCCACTCTGGAAACACCATATATTTT
TRBJ2-2	.	once	TRBV10-1	CASSVSRYGDTGELFF	TGCGCCAGCAGTGTTTCTCGGTATGGAGACACCGGGGAGCTGTTTTTT
TRBJ2-7	TRBD1	.	TRBV30	CACPGQGDEQYF	TGTGCCTGCCCGGGACAGGGGGACGAGCAGTACTTC
TRBJ1-2	.	.	TRBV2	CASSDRTPHGYTF	TGTGCCAGCAGTGACAGGACACCCCATGGCTACACCTTC
TRBJ1-1	.	.	TRBV5-6	CASSLGSAGTSTEAFF	TGTGCCAGCAGCTTGGGTTCGGCAGGAACGAGCACTGAAGCTTTCTTT
TRBJ1-1	.	.	TRBV2	CASSEISGPEAFF	TGTGCCAGCAGTGAGATTAGCGGGCCTGAAGCTTTCTTT
TRBJ2-7	TRBD2	.	TRBV27	CASSLSGAGGPHEQYF	TGTGCCAGCAGTTTATCAGGGGCGGGAGGGCCCCACGAGCAGTACTTC
TRBJ1-1	.	.	TRBV12-3/TRBV12-4	CASSLRAHEAFF	TGTGCCAGCAGTTTGAGGGCCCATGAAGCTTTCTTT
TRBJ1-5	.	.	TRBV4-3	CASSQERGTGQPQHF	TGCGCCAGCAGCCAAGAAAGAGGGACTGGCCAGCCCCAGCATTTT
TRBJ1-1	.	.	TRBV9	CASSVERAEKTEAFF	TGTGCCAGCAGCGTAGAGCGGGCAGAAAAGACTGAAGCTTTCTTT
TRBJ1-1	.	.	TRBV4-3	CASSQEHQRSGNTEAFF	TGCGCCAGCAGCCAAGAACATCAGCGGTCAGGGAACACTGAAGCTTTCTTT
TRBJ1-1	.	.	TRBV12-3/TRBV12-4	CASSFRQNTEAFF	TGTGCCAGCAGTTTTAGGCAGAACACTGAAGCTTTCTTT
TRBJ2-2	.	once	TRBV12-3/TRBV12-4	CASSFSGELFF	TGTGCCAGCAGTTTTTCCGGGGAGCTGTTTTTT
TRBJ1-6	.	once	TRBV30	CAWSSFYNSPLHF	TGTGCCTGGAGCTCCTTCTATAATTCACCCCTCCACTTT
TRBJ2-3	TRBD1	.	TRBV11-3	CASSLGLRVGQDVDTQYF	TGTGCCAGCAGCTTAGGTTTACGTGTCGGACAGGACGTGGATACGCAGTATTTT
TRBJ1-2	.	.	TRBV7-6	CASSLSVVASYGYTF	TGTGCCAGCAGCTTATCTGTAGTCGCGTCTTATGGCTACACCTTC
TRBJ2-2	.	few	TRBV5-5	CASSLVQGVTGELFF	TGTGCCAGCAGCTTGGTTCAGGGCGTCACCGGGGAGCTGTTTTTT
TRBJ2-1	.	.	TRBV7-6	CASSFRGTNADEQFF	TGTGCCAGCAGCTTTAGGGGGACTAATGCGGATGAGCAGTTCTTC
TRBJ1-1	.	.	TRBV3-1/TRBV3-2	CASSQGRNTEAFF	TGTGCCAGCAGCCAAGGGAGGAACACTGAAGCTTTCTTT
TRBJ2-6	.	.	TRBV14	CASSQDRSSSGANVLTF	TGTGCCAGCAGCCAAGATAGGTCCAGCTCTGGGGCCAACGTCCTGACTTTC
TRBJ1-1	.	few	TRBV4-3	CASSQDPVNTEAFF	TGCGCCAGCAGCCAAGATCCAGTGAACACTGAAGCTTTCTTT
TRBJ2-2	.	.	TRBV3-1/TRBV3-2	CASSYYTGAKAGELFF	TGTGCCAGCAGCTATTACACGGGGGCCAAAGCCGGGGAGCTGTTTTTT
TRBJ2-1	.	.	TRBV6-5	CASSSQWFNEQFF	TGTGCCAGCAGTTCTCAGTGGTTCAATGAGCAGTTCTTC
TRBJ2-2	.	.	TRBV12-3/TRBV12-4	CASSITGELFF	TGTGCCAGCAGTATCACCGGGGAGCTGTTTTTT
TRBJ2-1	.	.	TRBV5-4	CASSLPQGGYNEQFF	TGTGCCAGCAGCTTGCCCCAAGGAGGCTACAATGAGCAGTTCTTC
TRBJ2-4	.	once	TRBV27	CASGGGLAKNIQYF	TGTGCCAGCGGGGGGGGCCTAGCCAAAAACATTCAGTACTTC
TRBJ1-4	.	.	TRBV5-1	CASSLGGFEEKLFF	TGCGCCAGCAGCTTGGGGGGATTCGAAGAAAAACTGTTTTTT
TRBJ2-7	.	.	TRBV6-1	CASSEAYGTLNEQYF	TGTGCCAGCAGTGAAGCCTACGGGACACTCAACGAGCAGTACTTC
TRBJ1-2	.	.	TRBV5-1	CASSFGRADGYTF	TGCGCCAGCAGCTTTGGCAGGGCTGATGGCTACACCTTC
TRBJ2-3	TRBD2	.	TRBV5-1	CASSREGRADTQYF	TGCGCCAGCAGCAGGGAGGGTAGGGCAGATACGCAGTATTTT
TRBJ2-2	.	.	TRBV11-2	CASSLGAGPNTGELFF	TGTGCCAGCAGCTTAGGTGCAGGCCCGAACACCGGGGAGCTGTTTTTT
TRBJ1-1	.	.	TRBV6-5	CASSYSRRGATEAFF	TGTGCCAGCAGTTACTCGAGACGGGGGGCGACTGAAGCTTTCTTT
TRBJ2-7	TRBD1	once	TRBV27	CASNSRTGAYEQYF	TGTGCCAGCAATTCTCGGACAGGGGCCTACGAGCAGTACTTC
TRBJ2-1	.	.	TRBV7-6	CASSSGTEPYNEQFF	TGTGCCAGCAGCTCTGGGACGGAGCCCTACAATGAGCAGTTCTTC